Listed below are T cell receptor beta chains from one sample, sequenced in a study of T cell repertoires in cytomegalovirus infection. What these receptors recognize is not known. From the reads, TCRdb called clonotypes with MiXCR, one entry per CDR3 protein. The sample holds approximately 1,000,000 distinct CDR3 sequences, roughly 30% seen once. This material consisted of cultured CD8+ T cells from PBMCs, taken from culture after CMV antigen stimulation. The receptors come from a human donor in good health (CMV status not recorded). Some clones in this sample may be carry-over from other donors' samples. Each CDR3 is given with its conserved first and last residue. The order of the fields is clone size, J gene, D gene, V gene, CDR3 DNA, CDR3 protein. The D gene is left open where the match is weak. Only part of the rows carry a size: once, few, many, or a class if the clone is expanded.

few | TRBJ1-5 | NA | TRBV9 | TGTGCCAGCAGCGTAGGTGGGGGCGCGGGTCAGCCCCAGCATTTT | CASSVGGGAGQPQHF
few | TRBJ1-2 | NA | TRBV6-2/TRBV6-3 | TGTGCCAGCAGTTACGGACCCAGGGATGGCTACACCTTC | CASSYGPRDGYTF
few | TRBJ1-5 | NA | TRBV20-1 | TGCAGTGCTAGAGATACTGCCAGAGCGGGGGATCAGCCCCAGCATTTT | CSARDTARAGDQPQHF
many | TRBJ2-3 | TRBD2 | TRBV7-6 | TGTGCCAGCGTAGCGGGCGGGGGTCTCACAGATACGCAGTATTTT | CASVAGGGLTDTQYF
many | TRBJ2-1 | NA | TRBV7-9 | TGTGCCAGCAGCTTAGGACACTACAATGAGCAGTTCTTC | CASSLGHYNEQFF
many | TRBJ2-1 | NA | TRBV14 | TGTGCCAGCAGCCAAGGGTTAGCGACGAATATCTACAATGAGCAGTTCTTC | CASSQGLATNIYNEQFF
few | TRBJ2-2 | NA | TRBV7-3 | TGTGCCAGCAGCCCAATTGCCGGGGAGCTGTTTTTT | CASSPIAGELFF
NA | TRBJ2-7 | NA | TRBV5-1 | TGCGCCAGCAGCTTGCCCGACGCAGTTCGGGAGCAGTACTTC | CASSLPDAVREQYF
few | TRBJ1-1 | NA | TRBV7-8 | TGTGCCAGCAGCCTCGCCTTAAGGAGGGTCACTGAAGCTTTCTTT | CASSLALRRVTEAFF
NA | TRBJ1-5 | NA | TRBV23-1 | TGCGCCAGCAGTCAACCACACGGGGGGTTTGGGCCCCAGCATTTT | CASSQPHGGFGPQHF
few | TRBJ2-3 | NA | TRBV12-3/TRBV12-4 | TGTGCCAGCAGTGTAGCGTTCGCGCAGTATTTT | CASSVAFAQYF
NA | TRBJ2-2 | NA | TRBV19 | TGTGCCAGTAGTAACACAGTCCTTGCCGGGGAGCTGTTTTTT | CASSNTVLAGELFF
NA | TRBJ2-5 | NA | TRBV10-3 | TGTGCCACCCGGGACCATCAAGAGACCCAGTACTTC | CATRDHQETQYF
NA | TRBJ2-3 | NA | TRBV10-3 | TGTGCCATCAGGACCAGGGGAGATACGCAGTATTTT | CAIRTRGDTQYF
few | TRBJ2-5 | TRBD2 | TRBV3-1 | TGTGCCAGCAGCCACCTAATCGGCGGGGGGGCCCGTCGCGAGATTCCGGGGACCCAGTACTTC | CASSHLIGGGARREIPGTQYF
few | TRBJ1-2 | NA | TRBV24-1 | TGTGCCACCAGTGACGGATTTAACTATGGCTACACCTTC | CATSDGFNYGYTF
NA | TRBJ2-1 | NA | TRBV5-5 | TGTGCCAGCAGCTTTAGCCGTCAGGGCAACAATGAGCAGTTCTTC | CASSFSRQGNNEQFF
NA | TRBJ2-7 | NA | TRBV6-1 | TGTGCCACCAGGACAGCCTCCTACGAGCAGTACTTC | CATRTASYEQYF
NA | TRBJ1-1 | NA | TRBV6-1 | TGTGCCAGCAGCCCCGGACGGCTCGAAGCTTTCTTT | CASSPGRLEAFF
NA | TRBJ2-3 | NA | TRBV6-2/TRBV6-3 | TGTGCCAGCAGTTACTCCGTTGACTCAAATGTCCCCACAGATACGCAGTATTTT | CASSYSVDSNVPTDTQYF
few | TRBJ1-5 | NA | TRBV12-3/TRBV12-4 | TGTGCCAGCAGCCCCCCAAGTGGGATGGGGATGGGCAATCAGCCCCAGCATTTT | CASSPPSGMGMGNQPQHF
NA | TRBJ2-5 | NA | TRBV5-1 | TGCGCCAGCAGCCCCGCGAAGTCCTTGTACCAAGAGACCCAGTACTTC | CASSPAKSLYQETQYF
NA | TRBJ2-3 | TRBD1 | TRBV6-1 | TGTGCCAGCAGGATTACAGGGGAAGATACGCAGTATTTT | CASRITGEDTQYF
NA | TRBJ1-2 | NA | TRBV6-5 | TGTGCCAGCAGGCCGGGAACAGGGATCGCCTATGGCTACACCTTC | CASRPGTGIAYGYTF
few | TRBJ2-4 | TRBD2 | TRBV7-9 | TGTGCCAGCAGCTTAGGTGTAGCGGGGGACCCTGGCATTCAGTACTTC | CASSLGVAGDPGIQYF
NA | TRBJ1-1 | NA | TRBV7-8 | TGTGCCAGCAGCCGCCCCCCAGGGAGCGTGAGAACTGAAGCTTTCTTT | CASSRPPGSVRTEAFF
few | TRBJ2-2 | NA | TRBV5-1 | TGCGCCAGCAGCGAGGGGGCGAACACCGGGGAGCTGTTTTTT | CASSEGANTGELFF
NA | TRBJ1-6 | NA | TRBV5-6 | TGTGCCAGCAGCTCTTTCAGGAATAGCTATTCACCCCTCCACTTT | CASSSFRNSYSPLHF
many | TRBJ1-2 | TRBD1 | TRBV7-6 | TGTGCCAGCAGCCCCGGGACAGGACACTATGGCTACACCTTC | CASSPGTGHYGYTF
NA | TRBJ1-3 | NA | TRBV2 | TGTGCCAGCAGTGCCCTGGGTTTCTCTGGAAACACCATATATTTT | CASSALGFSGNTIYF
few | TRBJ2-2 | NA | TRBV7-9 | TGTGCCAGCAGCTCATCCACGGGGACAAACACCGGGGAGCTGTTTTTT | CASSSSTGTNTGELFF
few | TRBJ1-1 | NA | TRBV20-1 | TGCAGTGCTCCACACGCGAACACTGAAGCTTTCTTT | CSAPHANTEAFF
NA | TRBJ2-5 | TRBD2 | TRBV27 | TGTGCCAGCAGTTTGGACTGGACTAGCGGGGTCCAAGAGACCCAGTACTTC | CASSLDWTSGVQETQYF
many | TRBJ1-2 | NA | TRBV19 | TGTGCCAGTACCCCACAGGGAAACTATGGCTACACCTTC | CASTPQGNYGYTF
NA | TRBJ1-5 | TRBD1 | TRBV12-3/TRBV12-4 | TGTGCCAGCAGCACACAGGGGGGGACTTTTCAGCCCCAGCATTTT | CASSTQGGTFQPQHF
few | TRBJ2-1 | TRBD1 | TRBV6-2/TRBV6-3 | TGTGCCAGCAGCGATCCGACAGGGGGTCTCTACAATGAGCAGTTCTTC | CASSDPTGGLYNEQFF
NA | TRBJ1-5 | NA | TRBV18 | TGTGCCAGCTCACCATTTTCCCTAGACTCTAGCAATCAGCCCCAGCATTTT | CASSPFSLDSSNQPQHF
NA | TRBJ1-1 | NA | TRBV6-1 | TGTGCCAGCAGTGCCGCGGCATCCGGTTCGTGGACTGAAGCTTTCTTT | CASSAAASGSWTEAFF
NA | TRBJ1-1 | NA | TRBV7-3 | TGTGCCAGCAGCACCGGGACGCCTAACACTGAAGCTTTCTTT | CASSTGTPNTEAFF
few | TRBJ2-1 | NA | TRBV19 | TGTGCCAGTAGTCCAGGGGAGGGGTTCGCTGAGCAGTTCTTC | CASSPGEGFAEQFF
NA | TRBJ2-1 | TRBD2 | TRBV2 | TGTGCCAGCAGTGAAGCTAGCGGGGGGGCGGTAAATGAGCAGTTCTTC | CASSEASGGAVNEQFF
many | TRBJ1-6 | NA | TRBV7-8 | TGTGCCAGCAGCTTAGATTCCGAATTTTTGCCCTCGCGAGATAATTCACCCCTCCACTTT | CASSLDSEFLPSRDNSPLHF